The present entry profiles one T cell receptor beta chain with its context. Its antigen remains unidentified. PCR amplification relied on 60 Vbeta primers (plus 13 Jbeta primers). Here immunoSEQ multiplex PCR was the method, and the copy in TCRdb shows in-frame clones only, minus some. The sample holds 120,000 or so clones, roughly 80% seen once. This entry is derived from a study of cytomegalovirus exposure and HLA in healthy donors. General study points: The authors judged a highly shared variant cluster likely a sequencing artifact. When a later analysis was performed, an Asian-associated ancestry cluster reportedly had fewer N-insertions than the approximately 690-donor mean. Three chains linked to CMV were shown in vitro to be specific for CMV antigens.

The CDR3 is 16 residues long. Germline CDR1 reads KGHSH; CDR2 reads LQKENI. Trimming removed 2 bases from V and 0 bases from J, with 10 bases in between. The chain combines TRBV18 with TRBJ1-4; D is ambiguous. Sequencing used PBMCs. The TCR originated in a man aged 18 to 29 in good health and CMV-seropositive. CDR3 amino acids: CASSPGSTATNEKLFF. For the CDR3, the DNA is TGTGCCAGCTCACCAGGTTCAACGGCAACTAATGAAAAACTGTTTTTT.